This paragraph reports one T cell receptor beta chain. The method was immunoSEQ multiplex PCR; TCRdb's version includes in-frame clones alone and lacks a portion of them. The sample carries tens of thousands of clones, 65% to 90% recorded once. This sample is part of a study of OX40 agonist ivuxolimab in advanced cancers. Between the trimmed V and J ends, which lost 2 bases and 4 bases, there was a span of 17 bases. This CDR3 contains 16 residues. Per germline, CDR1 MNHEY and CDR2 SVGAGI. The sample consisted of CD4+ or CD8+ T cells sorted from blood, taken in a trial of the OX40 agonist ivuxolimab. This chain links TRBV6-5 with TRBJ1-1; D gene unclear. The source of this sequence is an adult with an advanced solid tumor such as melanoma, head and neck, liver or kidney cancer. The DNA for the CDR3 is TGTGCCAGCAGTTACCGGAAGACACCGCTGGCCACTGAAGCTTTCTTT. This codes for CASSYRKTPLATEAFF.